The clone carrying this T cell receptor (beta chain) was observed at least ten times. The antigen is undetermined. The data were obtained in a study of regulatory T cells in long-lasting Graves disease. Study as a whole: The term persistent Graves' disease signified upward of 5 years on antithyroid drugs with positive TSH receptor antibodies. General observations from the study: Samples came from peripheral blood alone, without thyroid tissue. Persistent disease favored TRBV28, TRBJ1-2 and TRBJ2-5.

Time point noted: persistent/refractory GD, antithyroid drugs over 5 years with positive TRAb. PBMC-derived RNA was used for the TCR library. CDR3 size: 13 residues. Trimming removed 5 bases from V and 12 bases from J, with 16 bases in between. According to the study, TCR beta libraries were built with iRepertoire HTBI primers and CDR3-region Arm-PCR. TCRdb re-called the multiplex PCR reads through MiXCR, storing one row per CDR3 protein. This sample has 430,000 or so distinct CDR3 sequences, with around 20% found just once. The sequence came from a female donor with Graves disease. J is TRBJ1-4 and V is TRBV12-3 or TRBV12-4; D not certain. The material was peripheral blood mononuclear cells (PBMCs), obtained when the disease was refractory, from a patient treated with antithyroid drugs. The DNA for the CDR3 is TGTGCCAGCAGTCCCCCGGGAGGGCCCGAACTGTTTTTT. Translated, it gives CASSPPGGPELFF.